This T cell receptor beta chain derives from a study of tumor-infiltrating lymphocytes in primary liver carcinoma. Study findings and constraints: The study found only about 7-25% of top clones in all five tumor regions.

CDR3 size: 15 residues. This clonotype appeared once. The target antigen is unknown. Relative to the germline gene, one junction end is altered; a read error may explain this. For each extraction, RNA and DNA were obtained together from 20-30 mg of unsorted bulk tissue. Through surgical resection, the patients' primary liver carcinoma was treated. Each tumor specimen held more than 75% viable tumor cells. From 500 ng total RNA, TCR beta cDNA was generated with a primer in the constant region. TCR beta libraries came from three nested multiplex PCR rounds using slightly modified ARM-PCR. Forward primers for TRBV1-TRBV30 and a C-beta reverse primer served the first two PCR rounds, at about 10 cycles each. One entry per CDR3 protein, called by TCRdb with MiXCR from the multiplex PCR reads. The table includes more than 85,000 distinct CDR3 sequences, about four fifths detected once.

Sequencing input: liver tumor tissue from sampling region 3. Subset specified: tumor region T3, left-lateral pole. This TCR was sampled from a man in his forties or fifties with primary liver carcinoma and hepatitis B virus infection. This chain uses TRBV12-3 or TRBV12-4 with TRBJ1-5; possible D gene TRBD1, 5 bases. The CDR3 DNA reads as TGTGCCAGCAGTTTAGCGGGGGGGTGCAATCAGCCCCATCATTTT. Residues: CASSLAGGCNQPHHF.